The 30 T cell receptor beta chains in this list originate from one sample, sequenced in a study of T cell repertoires in cytomegalovirus infection. TCRdb reprocessed the reads with MiXCR, giving one entry per CDR3 protein. The data show some 800,000 distinct CDR3 sequences, 25% to 30% seen once. These TCRs are of unknown antigen specificity. The starting material was cultured CD8+ T cells from PBMCs, obtained from culture after CMV antigen stimulation. These TCRs come from a human donor in good health (CMV status not recorded). Some clones in this sample may be carry-over from other donors' samples.

V usage is TRBV27 and J usage is TRBJ1-2; no definite D call. Looked up from germline, CDR1 is MNHEY and CDR2 is SMNVEV (reference sequence). The CDR3 contains 13 residues. V lost 8 bases and J 4 bases, leaving 14 bases between the germline ends. For the CDR3, the DNA is TGTGCCAGCTTTGGAGGGATCGGCTATGGCTACACCTTC. This translates into CASFGGIGYGYTF.

This clonotype occurred a few times. The V and J genes are TRBV7-9 and TRBJ2-1; TRBD2 matches 9 bases. Unmatched junction bases numbered 10, after V lost 2 bases and J lost 8 bases. The CDR3 contains 16 residues. The germline V gene has CDR1 SEHNR and CDR2 FQNEAQ (reference sequence). The CDR3: CASSLSGGTSWHEQFF. The CDR3 DNA reads as TGTGCCAGCAGCTTAAGCGGAGGGACTAGCTGGCATGAGCAGTTCTTC.

The V gene is TRBV5-8, the J gene TRBJ2-1; 9 nucleotides agree with TRBD2. Germline lookup yields CDR1 SGHTS and CDR2 YDEGEE. Unmatched junction bases numbered 6, after V lost 1 base and J lost 7 bases. CDR3 length: 15 residues. CDR3 in amino acids: CASSLMASGANEQFF. As DNA, the CDR3 is TGTGCCAGCAGCTTGATGGCTAGCGGGGCGAATGAGCAGTTCTTC.

This clonotype was seen many times. This chain connects TRBV5-4 to TRBJ2-2; 10 bases map to TRBD2. Per the germline V gene, CDR1 is SGHNT and CDR2 is YYREEE (reference sequence). This CDR3 contains 16 residues. V lost 0 bases to trimming and J lost 5 bases; unmatched junction nucleotides: 4. As DNA, the CDR3 is TGTGCCAGCAGCTTGGGTCTAGCGGGGGAGACCGGGGAGCTGTTTTTT. Translating gives CASSLGLAGETGELFF. Full variable domain (rest looked up from reference TRBV5-4 and TRBJ2-2): ETGVTQSPTHLIKTRGQQVTLRCSSQSGHNTVSWYQQALGQGPQFIFQYYREEENGRGNFPPRFSGLQFPNYSSELNVNALELDDSALYLCASSLGLAGETGELFFGEGSRLTVL.

The chain employs TRBV28 and TRBJ1-5; D possibly corresponds to TRBD1 (5 bases). The CDR3 contains 13 residues. Trimming took off 2 bases at V and 8 bases at J, with 10 bases between the two ends. Per the germline V gene, CDR1 is MDHEN and CDR2 is SYDVKM. The CDR3 nucleotides read TGTGCCAGCAGTTTACCGGGGGAAGAGCCCCAGCATTTT. Its translation is CASSLPGEEPQHF.

This sequence joins TRBV27 and TRBJ2-5; 7 bases agree with TRBD2. Germline V gives CDR1 MNHEY, CDR2 SMNVEV (reference sequence). The CDR3 extends over 14 amino acids. With V trimmed by 1 base and J by 3 bases, 2 bases remained unmatched. The CDR3 reads CASSLWGGEETQYF. Here the CDR3 DNA reads TGTGCCAGCAGTTTATGGGGGGGAGAAGAGACCCAGTACTTC.

The chain joins TRBV6-5 to TRBJ2-1, with D perhaps TRBD1 or TRBD2 (6 bases each). Germline lookup yields CDR1 MNHEY and CDR2 SVGAGI. The CDR3 length is 15 residues. The V gene lost 8 bases and the J gene lost 6 bases, with 20 bases spanning the gap. The CDR3 loop reads CASLPQRGRTNEQFF. The CDR3 DNA is TGTGCCAGCCTGCCCCAACGGGGGCGGACCAATGAGCAGTTCTTC.

This clonotype was observed many times. V is TRBV6-2 or TRBV6-3 and J is TRBJ2-7; D is perhaps TRBD1 (6 bases). Trimming removed 2 bases from V and 4 bases from J, with 6 bases in between. This CDR3 has 12 amino acids. Germline V CDR1 and CDR2: MNHEY, SVGEGT. This chain's CDR3 is CASSYGTYEQYV. The CDR3, as DNA: TGTGCCAGCAGTTACGGGACATACGAGCAGTACGTC.

This clonotype was detected ten times or more. The chain links TRBV7-6 to TRBJ2-1; TRBD1 might be the D (7 bases). The germline V gene has CDR1 SGHVS and CDR2 FNYEAQ. V dropped 3 bases and J dropped 4 bases, with 25 bases sitting between them. The CDR3 is made up of 19 amino acids. The CDR3 reads CASSFWETGSPGGYNEQFF. Written as DNA, the CDR3 is TGTGCCAGCAGCTTTTGGGAGACAGGGAGTCCCGGGGGATACAATGAGCAGTTCTTC.

The sample holds one count of this clonotype. This sequence joins TRBV28 and TRBJ2-2, with no clear D. There are 16 residues in the CDR3. Germline V gene data show CDR1 as MDHEN and CDR2 as SYDVKM. The V and J ends lost 6 bases and 1 base respectively, with 15 bases between them. CDR3 sequence reads: CASRAVFTQNTGELFF. CDR3 DNA: TGTGCCAGCAGGGCGGTATTCACCCAGAACACCGGGGAGCTGTTTTTT.

This clonotype was found once. The gene calls are TRBV15 and TRBJ2-5; no clear D gene. The CDR3 loop spans 13 amino acids. Germline V gives CDR1 LNHNV, CDR2 YYDKDF (reference sequence). V was clipped by 1 base and J by 1 base, with 4 bases between them. The CDR3 DNA sequence: TGTGCCACCAGCAGAGTAATCCAAGAGACCCAGTACTTC. This sequence encodes CATSRVIQETQYF. Full variable domain (remainder filled in from reference TRBV15 and TRBJ2-5): DAMVIQNPRYQVTQFGKPVTLSCSQTLNHNVMYWYQQKSSQAPKLLFHYYDKDFNNEADTPDNFQSRRPNTSFCFLDIRSPGLGDTAMYLCATSRVIQETQYFGPGTRLLVL.

This clonotype was seen more than once but under ten times. This chain links TRBV4-3 with TRBJ2-1; TRBD2 matches 8 bases. The V and J ends lost 3 bases and 4 bases, in that order; junction bases with no gene match: 11. This CDR3 contains 17 residues. Germline CDR1 reads LGHNA; CDR2 reads YSLEER. This CDR3 reads CASSHLRGGGIYNEQFF. CDR3 nucleotide sequence: TGCGCCAGCAGCCACCTTCGGGGGGGCGGCATTTACAATGAGCAGTTCTTC.

The V and J genes are TRBV2 and TRBJ2-2, with a possible D match to TRBD2 (6 bases). CDR3 length: 15 residues. Germline V gene data show CDR1 as SNHLY and CDR2 as FYNNEI. Trimming shortened V by 7 bases and J by 5 bases, and 17 bases separated the two germline ends. CDR3 sequence reads: CASMAAGGETGELFF. Here the CDR3 DNA reads TGTGCCAGCATGGCCGCAGGAGGGGAGACCGGGGAGCTGTTTTTT.

The rearrangement links TRBV11-2 to TRBJ2-3, with TRBD2 matching over 10 bases. This CDR3 has 16 residues. CDR1 is SGHAT, CDR2 FQNNGV, per germline. The J segment lost 5 bases and the V segment lost 1 base, leaving 6 bases of the junction unmatched. CDR3 coding DNA: TGTGCCAGCAGCTTAGCCAGCGGGGGGGTTGTAGATACGCAGTATTTT. Protein sequence: CASSLASGGVVDTQYF.

This clonotype was counted between two and nine times. The chain links TRBV6-5 to TRBJ1-6; 11 nucleotides align to TRBD1. The CDR3 has 16 amino acids. CDR1 and CDR2 from the germline V gene are MNHEY and SVGAGI. V shed 5 bases and J 7 bases; nucleotides not matched to a gene: 7. The CDR3 region has the DNA TGTGCCAGCAGTCCGGGACAGGGGGACGGGAATTCACCCCTCCACTTT. Translating it yields CASSPGQGDGNSPLHF.

V usage is TRBV6-2 or TRBV6-3 and J usage is TRBJ2-3, with TRBD1 matching over 7 bases. This CDR3 is built from 14 residues. In germline, CDR1 is MNHEY, CDR2 SVGEGT. After removal of 6 bases from V and 3 bases from J, the junction contained 6 bases not matched to a gene. DNA of the CDR3: TGTGCCAGCAGCATCAGGGGGAAGACAGATACGCAGTATTTT. It encodes CASSIRGKTDTQYF.

The V call is TRBV7-9, the J call TRBJ1-2; D gene unclear. V lost 5 bases, J lost 7 bases, and 11 bases lay in between. The CDR3 has 12 residues. The germline V gene has CDR1 SEHNR and CDR2 FQNEAQ (reference sequence). Written as DNA, the CDR3 is TGTGCCAGCAGCCTGGACTCGGCTGGCTACACCTTC. This gives the protein CASSLDSAGYTF.

The chain links TRBV4-1 to TRBJ2-5; 8 nucleotides match TRBD2. V lost 3 bases to trimming and J lost 3 bases; unmatched junction nucleotides: 0. In germline, CDR1 is MGHRA, CDR2 YSYEKL. This CDR3 region has 13 residues. CDR3 in amino acids: CASSQGLEETQYF. CDR3 DNA sequence: TGCGCCAGCAGCCAGGGACTAGAAGAGACCCAGTACTTC.

This clonotype was seen ten or more times. The chain is built from TRBV7-6 and TRBJ1-5; D may be TRBD1 (5 bases). V was clipped by 1 base and J by 8 bases, with 18 bases between them. CDR3 length: 16 amino acids. Germline CDR1 SGHVS, CDR2 FNYEAQ. CDR3 in amino acids: CASSLGGGGTLEPQHF. CDR3 nucleotides: TGTGCCAGCAGCTTAGGGGGCGGGGGGACCTTGGAGCCCCAGCATTTT.

This clonotype was recorded a few times. The chain combines TRBV4-1 with TRBJ2-1; TRBD1 matches at 9 bases. Unmatched junction bases numbered 2, after V lost 7 bases and J lost 7 bases. Germline V lookup: CDR1 MGHRA, CDR2 YSYEKL. The CDR3 has 12 amino acids. The CDR3 loop reads CASMGQGNEQFF. The CDR3 coding sequence is TGCGCCAGCATGGGACAGGGTAATGAGCAGTTCTTC.

This chain uses TRBV15 with TRBJ2-1; the match to TRBD2 covers 9 bases. J gave up 8 bases and V 5 bases, and 7 bases lay outside the gene matches. The CDR3 runs 14 residues. The germline gives CDR1 LNHNV, CDR2 YYDKDF (reference sequence). CDR3 loop: CATSFTRGGYEQFF. DNA for the CDR3: TGTGCCACCAGCTTCACGCGGGGGGGCTATGAGCAGTTCTTC.

The V gene is TRBV4-1, the J gene TRBJ2-1, with TRBD2 matching over 9 bases. The CDR3 contains 17 residues. Germline trimming cut 1 base from V and 8 bases from J; bases unmatched to any gene: 12. Per germline, CDR1 MGHRA and CDR2 YSYEKL. The CDR3 region has the DNA TGCGCCAGCAGCCAAGGTGTACGCGGGGGGGCTCTAGATGAGCAGTTCTTC. It yields the protein CASSQGVRGGALDEQFF.

The sample holds many counts of this clonotype. The chain has TRBV11-3 and TRBJ1-1, with 7 bases that match TRBD1. V dropped 5 bases and J dropped 6; count of bases not matched to a gene: 6. CDR1 SGHNT and CDR2 YENEEA come from the germline V gene. CDR3 length equals 13 residues. DNA for the CDR3: TGTGCCAGCAGCCCAGGCGGGACAGCTGAAGCTTTCTTT. Amino acid sequence: CASSPGGTAEAFF.

The chain recombines TRBV7-6 with TRBJ2-2, with 7 positions matching TRBD2. This CDR3 comprises 17 residues. Per the germline V gene, CDR1 is SGHVS and CDR2 is FNYEAQ. V lost 5 bases to trimming and J lost 1 base; unmatched junction nucleotides: 10. The CDR3 DNA sequence: TGTGCCAGCAGCCCCTTAGGCGGGGGAGTGAACACCGGGGAGCTGTTTTTT. It encodes CASSPLGGGVNTGELFF. Complete variable domain (other parts from reference TRBV7-6 and TRBJ2-2): GAGVSQSPRYKVTKRGQDVALRCDPISGHVSLYWYRQALGQGPEFLTYFNYEAQQDKSGLPNDRFSAERPEGSISTLTIQRTEQRDSAMYRCASSPLGGGVNTGELFFGEGSRLTVL.

The chain couples TRBV27 to TRBJ2-4, with 7 bases that match TRBD1. Germline values: CDR1 MNHEY, CDR2 SMNVEV (reference sequence). The CDR3 covers 17 residues. J gave up 1 base and V 4 bases, and 10 bases lay outside the gene matches. The CDR3 loop reads CASSSTSQGWAKNIQYF. CDR3 in DNA: TGTGCCAGCAGTTCAACATCACAGGGGTGGGCCAAAAACATTCAGTACTTC.

This clonotype was picked up a small number of times. The genes are TRBV12-3 or TRBV12-4 and TRBJ1-4, with D maybe TRBD1 (6 bases). The V gene lost 3 bases and the J gene lost 3 bases, with 26 bases spanning the gap. The CDR3 runs to 20 residues. CDR3 coding DNA: TGTGCCAGCAGTTTGCATATCCCCAAGGGGGGGGCGACGGCTAATGAAAAACTGTTTTTT. Protein sequence: CASSLHIPKGGATANEKLFF.

This clonotype was detected a few times. Germline and junction disagree at one end, which may indicate a read error. Here the CDR3 reads CASSLGGTAFF. The CDR3 nucleotides read TGTGCCAGCAGTTTGGGCGGGACGGCCTTCTTC. The chain has TRBV27 and TRBJ1-1; weak D call: TRBD1 (5 bases). CDR1 is MNHEY, CDR2 SMNVEV, per germline (reference sequence). The CDR3 spans 11 residues.

The V and J genes are TRBV12-3 or TRBV12-4 and TRBJ2-3; D is perhaps TRBD2 (5 bases). CDR3 length equals 16 residues. V lost 3 bases to trimming and J lost 0 bases, with 13 bases between them. The CDR3 nucleotides are TGTGCCAGCAGTTTCCCGGCTAGCCCAAGCACAGATACGCAGTATTTT. Protein product: CASSFPASPSTDTQYF.

The chain uses TRBV6-6 and TRBJ2-3; 10 nucleotides agree with TRBD1. Germline V gene data show CDR1 as MNHNY and CDR2 as SVGAGI (reference sequence). CDR3 length equals 16 residues. V gave up 6 bases and J gave up 7 bases; unmatched junction bases: 13. CDR3: CASSPGTGVQRYTQYF. CDR3 sequence (DNA): TGTGCCAGCAGCCCTGGGACAGGGGTGCAGCGGTATACGCAGTATTTT.

This clonotype was counted at least ten times. The gene calls are TRBV7-6 and TRBJ2-7; 9 nucleotides line up with TRBD1. V shed 1 base, J shed 3 bases, and the junction held 1 base outside the gene matches. Germline loops: CDR1 SGHVS, CDR2 FNYEAQ. The CDR3 is 14 amino acids. In nucleotides, the CDR3 is TGTGCCAGCAGCTTAGGACAGGGGGGCTACGAGCAGTACTTC. Translating it yields CASSLGQGGYEQYF.